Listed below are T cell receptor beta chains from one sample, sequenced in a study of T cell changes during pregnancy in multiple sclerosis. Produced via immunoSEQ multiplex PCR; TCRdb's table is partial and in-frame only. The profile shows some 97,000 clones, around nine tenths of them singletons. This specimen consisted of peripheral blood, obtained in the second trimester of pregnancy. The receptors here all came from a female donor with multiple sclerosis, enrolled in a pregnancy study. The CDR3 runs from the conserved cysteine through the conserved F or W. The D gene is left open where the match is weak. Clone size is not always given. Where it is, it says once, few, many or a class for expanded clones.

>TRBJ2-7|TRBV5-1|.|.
TGCGCCAGCAGCTTGGCCCAGGGTACGAGCTACGAGCAGTACTTC
CASSLAQGTSYEQYF
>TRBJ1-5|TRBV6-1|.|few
TGTGCCAGCAGTCCGGCAGGAAATCAGCCCCAGCATTTT
CASSPAGNQPQHF
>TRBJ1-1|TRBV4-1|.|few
TGCGCCAGCAGCCAAGAGGCCAGGTCGGTCACTGAAGCTTTCTTT
CASSQEARSVTEAFF
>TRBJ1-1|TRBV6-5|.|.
TGTGCCAGCAGAGACCGGACAGCGAACACTGAAGCTTTCTTT
CASRDRTANTEAFF
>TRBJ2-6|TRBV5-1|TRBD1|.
TGCGCCAGCAGCAGAACAGGGGTCCGCGGGGCCAACGTCCTGACTTTC
CASSRTGVRGANVLTF
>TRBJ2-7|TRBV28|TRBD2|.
TGTGCCAGCAGTTTAGGAGCGGGAGGGTCCTACGAGCAGTACTTC
CASSLGAGGSYEQYF
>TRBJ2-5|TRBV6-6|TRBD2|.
TGTGCCAGCAGTTATAGGCCTAGCGGGGGCCAAGAGACCCAGTACTTC
CASSYRPSGGQETQYF
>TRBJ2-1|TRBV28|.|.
TGTGCCAGCAGCTCCACAGGGATGCAGTTCTTC
CASSSTGMQFF
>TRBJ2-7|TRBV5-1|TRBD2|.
TGCGCCAGCAGCTTGAACGGGGGGAACTACGAGCAGTACTTC
CASSLNGGNYEQYF
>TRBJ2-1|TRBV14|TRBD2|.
TGTGCCAGTTCGCGGGAGCGCTCTTTTTACAATGAGCAGTTCTTC
CASSRERSFYNEQFF
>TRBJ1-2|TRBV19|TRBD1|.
TGTGCCAGTAGTATTGGAGGACAGGGTGACTATGGCTACACCTTC
CASSIGGQGDYGYTF
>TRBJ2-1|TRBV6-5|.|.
TGTGCCAGCAGATCCGCTCCTACCAATGAGCAGTTCTTC
CASRSAPTNEQFF
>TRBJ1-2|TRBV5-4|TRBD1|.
TGTGCCAGCAGCTTCGGGGACAGGGAGGGAGGCTACACCTTC
CASSFGDREGGYTF
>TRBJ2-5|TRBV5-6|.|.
TGTGCCAGCGGGAGGAGGGGGGGCCAAGAGACCCAGTACTTC
CASGRRGGQETQYF
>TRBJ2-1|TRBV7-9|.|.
TGTGCCAGCAGCTTAGACGGCGGGACCTACAATGAGCAGTTCTTC
CASSLDGGTYNEQFF
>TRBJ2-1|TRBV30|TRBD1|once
TGTGCCTGGAGTCCGGACAGGGAATACGAGCAGTTCTTC
CAWSPDREYEQFF
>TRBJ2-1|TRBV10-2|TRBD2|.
TGCGCCAGCAGTCCCGGGACTAGCCCCCACAATGAGCAGTTCTTC
CASSPGTSPHNEQFF
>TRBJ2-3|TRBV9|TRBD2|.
TGTGCCAGCAGCGGTAGCGGGGGGCGGGGAGATACGCAGTATTTT
CASSGSGGRGDTQYF
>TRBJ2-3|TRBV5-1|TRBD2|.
TGCGCCAGCAGGGCTAGCGGGACCACAGATACGCAGTATTTT
CASRASGTTDTQYF
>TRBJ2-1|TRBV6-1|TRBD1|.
TGTGCCAGCATCCCGGGACAGTGGATCAATGAGCAGTTCTTC
CASIPGQWINEQFF
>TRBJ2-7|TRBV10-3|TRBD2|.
TGTGCCATCAGCCGGGACTACTACGAGCAGTACTTC
CAISRDYYEQYF
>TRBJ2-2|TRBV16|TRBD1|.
TGTGCCAGCAGCCTCGGACAGGGAACAGGGGAGCTGTTTTTT
CASSLGQGTGELFF
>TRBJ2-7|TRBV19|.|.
TGTGCCAGTAGCCCTATTATCGGGGAGGCCGCCTACGAGCAGTACTTC
CASSPIIGEAAYEQYF
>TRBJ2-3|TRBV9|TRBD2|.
TGTGCCAGCAGCACCCGACTAGCGGAGAACACAGATACGCAGTATTTT
CASSTRLAENTDTQYF
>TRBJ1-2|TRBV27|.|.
TGTGCCAGCAGTTTAAGGGGAGGGGGCTATGGCTACACCTTC
CASSLRGGGYGYTF
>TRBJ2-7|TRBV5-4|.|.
TGTGCCAGCAGCTTGGGCAGGGTACCCTACGAGCAGTACTTC
CASSLGRVPYEQYF
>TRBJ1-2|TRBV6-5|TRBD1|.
TGTGCCAGCAGTGTACAGGGGTTGGGCTACACCTTC
CASSVQGLGYTF
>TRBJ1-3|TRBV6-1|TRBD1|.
TGTGCCAGCAGTGTAGACAGGGTCTCTGGAAACACCATATATTTT
CASSVDRVSGNTIYF
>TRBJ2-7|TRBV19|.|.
TGTGCCAGTAGTATTCAGGGTAGCTCCTACGAGCAGTACTTC
CASSIQGSSYEQYF
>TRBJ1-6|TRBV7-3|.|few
TGTGCCAGCAGCCCTGACAGTTTTTCACCCCTCCACTTT
CASSPDSFSPLHF
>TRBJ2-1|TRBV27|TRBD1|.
TGTGCCAGCAGCCCAGGGGGAGCTGAGCAGTTCTTC
CASSPGGAEQFF
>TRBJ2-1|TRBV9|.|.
TGTGCCAGCAGCGTAAGGCGGGACTACAATGAGCAGTTCTTC
CASSVRRDYNEQFF
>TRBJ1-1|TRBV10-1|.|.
TGCGCCAGCAGTGCATCAGGGTCGCAGGCGTACACTGAAGCTTTCTTT
CASSASGSQAYTEAFF
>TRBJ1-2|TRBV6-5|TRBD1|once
TGTGCCAGCAGTTACACCGGACAGGGAATCTATGGCTACACCTTC
CASSYTGQGIYGYTF
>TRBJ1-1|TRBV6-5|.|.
TGTGCCAGCAGTTACTTGGCCAGGGGGAACACTGAAGCTTTCTTT
CASSYLARGNTEAFF
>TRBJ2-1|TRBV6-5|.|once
TGTGCCAGCAGTTACTACCAGCGATCCTACAATGAGCAGTTCTTC
CASSYYQRSYNEQFF
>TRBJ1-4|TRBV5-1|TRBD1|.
TGCGCCAGCAGCTTGGCCCCTTCCACCCGGGACAGGGGGGAAAAACTGTTTTTT
CASSLAPSTRDRGEKLFF
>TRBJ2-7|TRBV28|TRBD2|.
TGTGCCAGCAGTTCCGGGACTAGCGGGTTTTTCTCCTACGAGCAGTACTTC
CASSSGTSGFFSYEQYF
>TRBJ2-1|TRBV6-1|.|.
TGTGCCAGCAATAGTAGATCGAGCTCCAATGAGCAGTTCTTC
CASNSRSSSNEQFF
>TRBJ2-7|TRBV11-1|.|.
TGTGCCAGCAGCTTAGCGCTTACTGCGCGCTCGGAGCAGTACTTC
CASSLALTARSEQYF
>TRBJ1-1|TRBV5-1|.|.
TGCGCCAGCAGCCCTCTTCCGTCGGTGAACACTGAAGCTTTCTTT
CASSPLPSVNTEAFF
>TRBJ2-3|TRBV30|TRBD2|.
TGTGCCTGGAGTGCACCCACTAGACTAGCGGGGTTCACAGATACGCAGTATTTT
CAWSAPTRLAGFTDTQYF
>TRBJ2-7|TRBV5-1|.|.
TGCGCCAGCAGCTTGCGCAGGGGCTACGAGCAGTACTTC
CASSLRRGYEQYF